This T cell receptor beta chain appears in the sequencing data of a study of Tregs in tolerant kidney transplant recipients. CDR3 length equals 15 residues. Per the germline V gene, CDR1 is SGDLS and CDR2 is YYNGEE. J was trimmed by 4 bases and V by 3 bases; bases with no gene match: 0. Method: immunoSEQ multiplex PCR; TCRdb's copy keeps in-frame clones and lacks some. Here the sample spans more than 75,000 clones, over 85% being singletons. Unstimulated regulatory T cells (CD4+CD25+CD127-), CD4+CD25- non-regulatory cells, CD4 and CD8 cells were FACS-sorted from thawed PBMCs. The chain carries TRBV9 and TRBJ2-3, with 15 bases matching TRBD2. This material consisted of CD4+ T cells from blood, taken before the transplant. The receptor was derived from a human donor who received a combined kidney and bone marrow transplant. The CDR3 loop is CASSGTSGGADTQYF. The CDR3 DNA follows: TGTGCCAGCAGCGGGACTAGCGGGGGGGCAGATACGCAGTATTTT.